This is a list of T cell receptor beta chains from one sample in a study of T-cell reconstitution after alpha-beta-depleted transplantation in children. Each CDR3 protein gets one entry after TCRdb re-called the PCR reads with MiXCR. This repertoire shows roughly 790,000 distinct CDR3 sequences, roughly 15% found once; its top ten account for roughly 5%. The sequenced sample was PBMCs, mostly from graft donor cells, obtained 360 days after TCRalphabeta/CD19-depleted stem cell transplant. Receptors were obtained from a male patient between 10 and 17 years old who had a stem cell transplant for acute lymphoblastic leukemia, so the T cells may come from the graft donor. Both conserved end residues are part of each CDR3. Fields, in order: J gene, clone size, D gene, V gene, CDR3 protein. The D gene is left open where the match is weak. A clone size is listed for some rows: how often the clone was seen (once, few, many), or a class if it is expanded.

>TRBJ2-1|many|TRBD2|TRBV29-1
CSVGLAGGSLSGF
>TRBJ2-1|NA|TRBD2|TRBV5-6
CASSLGGAGGSYNEQFF
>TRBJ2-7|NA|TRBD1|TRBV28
CASSRTGEGTYEQYF
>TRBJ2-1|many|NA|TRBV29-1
CSVQLGSNEQFF
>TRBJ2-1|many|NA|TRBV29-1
CSSALFRGHDEQFF
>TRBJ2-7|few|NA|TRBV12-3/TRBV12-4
CASSTHARGQQYF
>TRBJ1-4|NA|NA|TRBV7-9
CASSLKGATNEKLFF
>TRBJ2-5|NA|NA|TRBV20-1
CSARDGIAYQETQYF
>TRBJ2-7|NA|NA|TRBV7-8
CASSLAQFGIEQYF
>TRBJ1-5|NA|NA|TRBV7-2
CASSLVDRINQPQHF
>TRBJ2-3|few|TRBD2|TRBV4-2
CASSQAKGLAGARTDTQYF
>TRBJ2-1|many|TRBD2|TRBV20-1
CSSGEGSYNEQFF
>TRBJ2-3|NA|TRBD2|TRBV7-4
CASSRTRGGTDTQYF
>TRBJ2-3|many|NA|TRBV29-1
CSVDEGFGTDTQYF
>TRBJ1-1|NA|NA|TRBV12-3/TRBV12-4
CASRYRGSEAFF
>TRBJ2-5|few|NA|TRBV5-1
CASSLKEREETQYF
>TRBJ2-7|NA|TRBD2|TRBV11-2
CASSLMGLAGVEQYF
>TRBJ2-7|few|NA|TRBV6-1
CASSPGDSGPYEQYF
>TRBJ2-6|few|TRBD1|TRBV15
CATSSRDSLSGANVLTF
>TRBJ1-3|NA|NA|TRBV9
CASSGRGTGNTIYF
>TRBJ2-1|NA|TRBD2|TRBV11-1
CASSMRTSDYNEQFF
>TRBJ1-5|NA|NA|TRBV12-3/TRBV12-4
CASSFGQYQPQHF
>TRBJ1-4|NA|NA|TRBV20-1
CSARGAERPRTNEKLFF
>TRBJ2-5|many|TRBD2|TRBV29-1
CSVARTSGYQETQYF
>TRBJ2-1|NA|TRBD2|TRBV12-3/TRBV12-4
CASSFLSLAGEQFF
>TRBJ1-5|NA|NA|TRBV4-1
CASSRTDSNQPQHF
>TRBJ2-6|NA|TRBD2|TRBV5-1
CASSRPEGGFSGANVLTF
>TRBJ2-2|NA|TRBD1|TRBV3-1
CASSQVNRGTGELFF
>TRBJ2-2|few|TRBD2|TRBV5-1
CASIERALAGGSTGELFF
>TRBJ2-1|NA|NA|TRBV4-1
CASSQVQDRWSYNEQFF
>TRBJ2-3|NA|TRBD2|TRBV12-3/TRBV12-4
CASSFQLAGGAQYF
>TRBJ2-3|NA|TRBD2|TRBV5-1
CASSPGGLAGETSTDTQYF
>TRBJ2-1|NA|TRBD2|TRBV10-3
CAISREGYNEQFF
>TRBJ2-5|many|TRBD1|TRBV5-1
CASSLGGPQETQYF
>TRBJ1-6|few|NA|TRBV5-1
CASSLDMRNSPLHF